This T cell receptor beta chain was captured in a study of OX40 agonist ivuxolimab in advanced cancers. Broader study findings: More expanded clones were found, on average, in CD8+ than in CD4+ T cells. Doses of 0.1 to 3.0 mg/kg were accompanied by clonal expansion of CD4+ and CD8+ blood T cells by week 6.

V gave up 7 bases and J gave up 7 bases; unmatched junction bases: 4. Germline V gene lookup returns CDR1 SNHLY and CDR2 FYNNEI. This CDR3 spans 13 amino acids. The method was immunoSEQ multiplex PCR; TCRdb's version includes in-frame clones alone and lacks a portion of them. The top ten hold around 1% of the sample, which has tens of thousands of clones, about 87% seen once. As regards this clone: Antigen unknown.

The chain combines TRBV2 with TRBJ2-1; 10 bases match TRBD1. This TCR was recovered from an adult with an advanced solid tumor such as melanoma, head and neck, liver or kidney cancer. Sequencing was performed on CD4+ or CD8+ T cells sorted from blood, taken in a trial of the OX40 agonist ivuxolimab. The CDR3 DNA follows: TGTGCCAGCAACTCGGACAGGGGGAATGAGCAGTTCTTC. This sequence encodes CASNSDRGNEQFF.